This is a list of T cell receptor beta chains from one sample in a study of T cells in Graves' hyperthyroidism and ophthalmopathy. TCRdb called the multiplex PCR reads again in MiXCR, with one record for every CDR3 protein. This sample has 250,000 to 300,000 distinct CDR3 sequences, with just over 14% found just once. Sample: blood. The receptors were gathered from a woman in her forties with Graves' hyperthyroidism that later progressed to Graves' ophthalmopathy. The conserved cysteine and the conserved F or W are not part of the CDR3 here.

V,CDR3
TRBV6-1,ASSSAGGPSGYT
TRBV19,ASSPGRTGYEQY
TRBV7-9,ASSLRTGNRQETQY
TRBV12-3/TRBV12-4,ASSRAGHRSYEQY
TRBV6-5,ASSYMGVQETQY
TRBV6-5,ASSYEGSTSTDTQY
TRBV7-2,ASSLGFSRETQY
TRBV6-2/TRBV6-3,ASSYYGPSYEQY
TRBV2,ASSEPRDLYGKNRDEQF
TRBV20-1,SASEAGGLSSYNEQF
TRBV4-1,ASSQDDRLGCEQY
TRBV20-1,SAPEEGYYGYT